This T cell receptor beta chain was sequenced for a study of blood T cells in healthy people across ages. Whole-study findings and limits: In older individuals, TCR beta diversity per million T cells was lower, falling roughly linearly with age. Estimated diversity across one million T cells was deemed an underestimate.

The study drew donors from healthy Caucasian individuals in Russia aged about 6 to 100. As concerns this clonotype: Its antigen is still unknown.

A sample-barcoded 5' primer and a J-beta primer mix were used in a second PCR of roughly 6 to 12 cycles. Individual samples furnished no less than 2.5 million CDR3-containing paired-end reads apiece. TCRdb re-called the 5' RACE reads with MiXCR, one entry per CDR3 protein. The sample gives over 600,000 distinct CDR3 sequences, 56% of which show up once; more than 25% is in the top ten. The clonotype originates from a man aged 35-49 years in good health. Source material: blood.

This chain's CDR3 is CASSQDTGGAPYEQYF. The DNA for the CDR3 is TGCGCCAGCAGCCAGGACACAGGGGGCGCGCCCTACGAGCAGTACTTC. The rearrangement links TRBV4-1 to TRBJ2-7; 9 positions match TRBD1. Trimming cost V 3 bases and J 2 bases; bases outside gene matches: 8. Per germline, CDR1 MGHRA and CDR2 YSYEKL. The CDR3 is 16 amino acids.